These 11 T cell receptor beta chains were all obtained from the same sample, sequenced in a study of CD8 T cells in ankylosing spondylitis. No cognate antigen is known for these TCRs. TCRdb analysed the 5' RACE reads with MiXCR anew, one entry per CDR3 protein. Seen here are roughly 700,000 distinct CDR3 sequences, roughly 19% observed once, and the top ten hold around 19%. General observations from the study: Several highly homologous variants formed a TCR beta motif that appeared characteristic of ankylosing spondylitis blood.

Sequenced material: blood, either unsorted or a sorted T cell fraction (not recorded which). These receptors were obtained from a male donor with ankylosing spondylitis.

CDR3 sequence reads: CASTSGKQETQYF. In nucleotides, the CDR3 is TGTGCCAGCACCAGCGGGAAACAAGAGACCCAGTACTTC. The chain combines TRBV12-3 or TRBV12-4 with TRBJ2-5, with 7 bases fitting TRBD2. The CDR3 has 13 residues. J gave up 2 bases and V 7 bases, and 4 bases lay outside the gene matches.

The gene calls are TRBV27 and TRBJ2-5; the match to TRBD2 covers 7 bases. In germline, CDR1 is MNHEY, CDR2 SMNVEV (reference sequence). The CDR3 spans 13 residues. The ends lost 6 bases at V and 1 base at J; junction bases unmatched: 2. The CDR3 nucleotides read TGTGCCAGCAGGATAGCGGGCCAAGAGACCCAGTACTTC. This sequence encodes CASRIAGQETQYF.

The V call is TRBV10-3, the J call TRBJ2-7; possibly TRBD1 for D (6 bases). Trimming left V 0 bases short and J 1 base short, with 16 bases between. This CDR3 region has 17 residues. CDR1 and CDR2 from the germline V gene are ENHRY and SYGVKD. The CDR3 loop is CAISESSTGFGSYEQYF. In nucleotides, the CDR3 is TGTGCCATCAGTGAGTCTTCGACAGGCTTCGGGTCCTACGAGCAGTACTTC.

This rearrangement joins TRBV9 to TRBJ2-1, with 9 bases matching TRBD2. The CDR3 length is 15 residues. The germline CDR1 and CDR2 sequences are SGDLS and YYNGEE. V dropped 0 bases and J dropped 4; count of bases not matched to a gene: 2. The CDR3 region is CASSVASGVYNEQFF. DNA for the CDR3: TGTGCCAGCAGCGTAGCTAGCGGGGTTTACAATGAGCAGTTCTTC.

There are a few counts of this clonotype. This sequence joins TRBV3-1 and TRBJ2-1; D is possibly TRBD1 (6 bases). This CDR3 spans 15 amino acids. Germline-derived CDR1 and CDR2 are LGHDT and YNNKEL (reference sequence). V lost 3 bases, J lost 4 bases, and 13 bases lay in between. Here the CDR3 DNA reads TGTGCCAGCAGCCAGGGGGACGGGACATACAATGAGCAGTTCTTC. Translation gives CASSQGDGTYNEQFF.

This clonotype was observed a few times. This chain's CDR3 is CASTGSRPNTEAFF. CDR3 DNA sequence: TGTGCCAGCACAGGTAGTAGACCGAACACTGAAGCTTTCTTT. This chain links TRBV6-1 with TRBJ1-1; D call uncertain. CDR3 length equals 14 residues. Germline loops: CDR1 MNHNS, CDR2 SASEGT. V was trimmed by 7 bases and J by 1 base, leaving 13 bases between them.

The sample holds a few counts of this clonotype. The chain combines TRBV7-2 with TRBJ2-1; D ambiguous. CDR3 length: 13 residues. V lost 4 bases to trimming and J lost 2 bases, with 6 bases between them. Germline V gene sequence: CDR1 SGHTA, CDR2 FQGNSA. The CDR3 reads CASSSQTYNEQFF. CDR3 DNA: TGTGCCAGCAGCTCCCAGACCTACAATGAGCAGTTCTTC.

There are a few counts of this clonotype. The V call is TRBV7-2, the J call TRBJ1-2, with 7 bases matching TRBD1. After removal of 5 bases from V and 6 bases from J, the junction contained 15 bases not matched to a gene. The germline CDR1 and CDR2 sequences are SGHTA and FQGNSA. This CDR3 has 16 amino acids. The CDR3 nucleotides read TGTGCCAGCAGCGCTGGGACAGCCGGGGGGAAAAATGGCTACACCTTC. Translating it yields CASSAGTAGGKNGYTF.

CDR3 amino acids: CSASTSATLGNQPQHF. In nucleotides, the CDR3 is TGCAGTGCTAGCACTTCAGCCACTTTGGGCAATCAGCCCCAGCATTTT. The rearrangement joins TRBV20-1 to TRBJ1-5; no definite D call. V shed 3 bases and J shed 2 bases, with 17 bases lying between them. The CDR3 consists of 16 residues. CDR1 DFQATT and CDR2 SNEGSKA come from the germline V gene (reference sequence).

V usage is TRBV7-6 and J usage is TRBJ2-2, with 8 bases matching TRBD1. The germline V gene encodes CDR1 SGHVS and CDR2 FNYEAQ. The CDR3 has 21 amino acids. The ends lost 2 bases at V and 0 bases at J; junction bases unmatched: 17. CDR3 region: CASSLNRGRGRGMPNTGELFF. CDR3 bases: TGTGCCAGCAGCTTAAATCGGGGCAGGGGGCGCGGTATGCCGAACACCGGGGAGCTGTTTTTT.

A few counts support this clonotype. CDR3 in DNA: TGTGCCAGCAGTTCTCAACTAGCGGGGGGGCTACATGAGCAGTTCTTC. Amino acid sequence: CASSSQLAGGLHEQFF. V is TRBV5-6 and J is TRBJ2-1, with 13 bases that match TRBD2. This CDR3 is built from 16 residues. The ends lost 5 bases at V and 8 bases at J; junction bases unmatched: 10. Germline V gives CDR1 SGHDT, CDR2 YYEEEE.